Listed below are T cell receptor beta chains from one sample, sequenced in a study of shared T cell receptors in the human thymus. Profiled with immunoSEQ multiplex PCR; TCRdb holds only in-frame clones, not every one. Of some 640,000 clones in the sample, 87% were seen once. These data also featured in a second study, about human thymus T cells.

The sequencing input was thymocytes. These receptor sequences come from a boy younger than two with a congenital heart defect. Each CDR3 is given with its conserved first and last residue. Fields, in order: clone size, J gene, D gene, V gene, CDR3 DNA, CDR3 protein. D genes are given only for firm matches. Clone size is shown for a subset of rows, as once, few, many or a class of expanded clone.

size: .
J: TRBJ1-2
D: .
V: TRBV7-9
DNA: TGTGCCAGCAGCTTAGACCGCGGGGGGCACTTCTATGGCTACACCTTC
CDR3: CASSLDRGGHFYGYTF

size: .
J: TRBJ2-3
D: TRBD1
V: TRBV30
DNA: TGTGCCTGGAGGCTACGGGACAGGGTGGGTCTGGGAGATACGCAGTATTTT
CDR3: CAWRLRDRVGLGDTQYF

size: .
J: TRBJ2-7
D: TRBD1
V: TRBV5-1
DNA: TGCGCCAGCAGCCGCCGTACAGGGGGCTCCTACGAGCAGTACTTC
CDR3: CASSRRTGGSYEQYF

size: .
J: TRBJ2-1
D: TRBD2
V: TRBV5-1
DNA: TGCGCCAGCAGCTGGGGGACTAGCGGGGGGACCAATGAGCAGTTCTTC
CDR3: CASSWGTSGGTNEQFF

size: .
J: TRBJ1-2
D: .
V: TRBV5-5
DNA: TGTGCCAGCAGAGAAACGACAGGTGATAACTATGGCTACACCTTC
CDR3: CASRETTGDNYGYTF

size: .
J: TRBJ2-4
D: .
V: TRBV9
DNA: TGTGCCAGCAGCGAGAACCAGGGGGGCAACATTCAGTACTTC
CDR3: CASSENQGGNIQYF

size: .
J: TRBJ2-7
D: TRBD2
V: TRBV7-9
DNA: TGTGCCAGCAGCTTACTAGTTATCTCGGGGGGGTCGTCAGAGTACGAGCAGTACTTC
CDR3: CASSLLVISGGSSEYEQYF

size: .
J: TRBJ2-1
D: TRBD2
V: TRBV7-9
DNA: TGTGCCAGCAGCTTAACGGGTAGCTCGGGACTAGCCTACAATGAGCAGTTCTTC
CDR3: CASSLTGSSGLAYNEQFF

size: few
J: TRBJ1-1
D: TRBD1
V: TRBV4-1
DNA: TGCGCCAGCAGCCACGCACAGGGGAGTGGGACTGAAGCTTTCTTT
CDR3: CASSHAQGSGTEAFF

size: .
J: TRBJ2-7
D: .
V: TRBV18
DNA: TGTGCCAGCTCACCAGAGGGGGGCGGGGGCGGCGAGCAGTACTTC
CDR3: CASSPEGGGGGEQYF

size: .
J: TRBJ2-7
D: .
V: TRBV19
DNA: TGTGCCAGTAGTCGCGGACTGTTTTTCAACGAGCAGTACTTC
CDR3: CASSRGLFFNEQYF

size: .
J: TRBJ2-1
D: .
V: TRBV7-2
DNA: TGTGCCAGCAGCCCCAGGGGTATCAATGAGCAGTTCTTC
CDR3: CASSPRGINEQFF

size: .
J: TRBJ1-4
D: .
V: TRBV9
DNA: TGTGCCAGCAGCGTAGTAGTCCCCTGTCGGGGGAAACTTGAAAAACTGTTTTTT
CDR3: CASSVVVPCRGKLEKLFF

size: .
J: TRBJ2-3
D: TRBD2
V: TRBV19
DNA: TGTGCCAGTAGTACCGCGGGGGGGGACACAGATACGCAGTATTTT
CDR3: CASSTAGGDTDTQYF

size: .
J: TRBJ1-2
D: .
V: TRBV4-1
DNA: TGCGCCAGCAGCTCCCGACAGGTTGGAAGGGAGTATGGCTACACCTTC
CDR3: CASSSRQVGREYGYTF

size: .
J: TRBJ2-7
D: .
V: TRBV4-1
DNA: TGCGCCAGCAGCCAAGAGATGACAGAACGTGACAAGGGCTACGAGCAGTACTTC
CDR3: CASSQEMTERDKGYEQYF

size: .
J: TRBJ2-7
D: TRBD1
V: TRBV2
DNA: TGTGCCAGCAGGGGGGGACAGGTCCTCTCCTACGAGCAGTACTTC
CDR3: CASRGGQVLSYEQYF

size: .
J: TRBJ2-7
D: TRBD2
V: TRBV5-1
DNA: TGCGCCAGCAGCTTGGGACTAGCCTTCTACGAGCAGTACTTC
CDR3: CASSLGLAFYEQYF

size: .
J: TRBJ2-5
D: .
V: TRBV4-2
DNA: TGTGCCAGCAGCCACCCCAGAAGGGGGATAAAAGAGACCCAGTACTTC
CDR3: CASSHPRRGIKETQYF

size: .
J: TRBJ2-3
D: TRBD2
V: TRBV27
DNA: TGTGCCAGCAGTTTGGAGGGGACTAGCGTCCGACCTTCCACAGATACGCAGTATTTT
CDR3: CASSLEGTSVRPSTDTQYF

size: .
J: TRBJ1-6
D: TRBD1
V: TRBV6-6
DNA: TGTGCCAGCACCCTAGACAGGGAGACTAATTCACCCCTCCACTTT
CDR3: CASTLDRETNSPLHF

size: .
J: TRBJ2-7
D: .
V: TRBV7-9
DNA: TGTGCCAGCAGCTTATTCTCAGGGTCCTACGAGCAGTACTTC
CDR3: CASSLFSGSYEQYF

size: once
J: TRBJ2-7
D: TRBD1
V: TRBV18
DNA: TGTGCCAGCTCCCGACTCTGGGACAGCCCTTTAACCGGTGAGCAGTACTTC
CDR3: CASSRLWDSPLTGEQYF

size: .
J: TRBJ1-1
D: .
V: TRBV13
DNA: TGTGCCAGCAGCTGTGACAGGATGAACACTGAAGCTTTCTTT
CDR3: CASSCDRMNTEAFF

size: .
J: TRBJ2-3
D: TRBD1
V: TRBV28
DNA: TGTGCCAGCAGTTTAGAGAACAGGGGAACAGATACGCAGTATTTT
CDR3: CASSLENRGTDTQYF

size: .
J: TRBJ1-1
D: TRBD1
V: TRBV28
DNA: TGTGCCAGCAGTTGGATGGGACAGGGGTTCAGTGAAGCTTTCTTT
CDR3: CASSWMGQGFSEAFF

size: .
J: TRBJ1-6
D: .
V: TRBV28
DNA: TGTGCCAGCAGTCCACGACGGGACATAGAAAATTCACCCCTCCACTTT
CDR3: CASSPRRDIENSPLHF

size: once
J: TRBJ2-5
D: .
V: TRBV7-9
DNA: TGTGCCAGCAGCGGGGCAGAGACCCAGTACTTC
CDR3: CASSGAETQYF

size: .
J: TRBJ1-4
D: TRBD1
V: TRBV11-2
DNA: TGTGCCAGCAGCTTAGCCTGGACAGGGCGGGGTGAAAAACTGTTTTTT
CDR3: CASSLAWTGRGEKLFF

size: .
J: TRBJ2-7
D: TRBD1
V: TRBV7-2
DNA: TGTGCCAGCAGCCCAACCAGGACAGGGGGCATCCCCTACGAGCAGTACTTC
CDR3: CASSPTRTGGIPYEQYF

size: .
J: TRBJ1-4
D: TRBD1
V: TRBV19
DNA: TGTGCCAGTAGAGGAACCGGGACAGAAAATGAAAAACTGTTTTTT
CDR3: CASRGTGTENEKLFF

size: .
J: TRBJ2-7
D: TRBD1
V: TRBV5-1
DNA: TGCGCCAGCAGCTCCGACAGGGTGGGCTCCTACGAGCAGTACTTC
CDR3: CASSSDRVGSYEQYF

size: few
J: TRBJ2-7
D: .
V: TRBV4-3
DNA: TGCGCCAGCAGCCAAGATCGGTGGGTCGCAGGCTACGAGCAGTACTTC
CDR3: CASSQDRWVAGYEQYF

size: .
J: TRBJ1-5
D: .
V: TRBV5-4
DNA: TGTGCCAGCAGCTTGAGCGGGGGAAATCAGCCCCAGCATTTT
CDR3: CASSLSGGNQPQHF

size: .
J: TRBJ1-1
D: .
V: TRBV9
DNA: TGTGCCAGCAGCGGCCCGAACAGGGATACTGAAGCTTTCTTT
CDR3: CASSGPNRDTEAFF

size: .
J: TRBJ2-3
D: .
V: TRBV7-9
DNA: TGTGCCAGCAGCTTGAGGTATACGCAGTATTTT
CDR3: CASSLRYTQYF

size: .
J: TRBJ1-2
D: TRBD1
V: TRBV9
DNA: TGTGCCAGCAGCGTATTCGGGACAGGGGGAGACTATGGCTACACCTTC
CDR3: CASSVFGTGGDYGYTF

size: .
J: TRBJ2-7
D: .
V: TRBV2
DNA: TGTGCCAGCAGGTTCCTTTTAGCGACCAGCTCCTACGAGCAGTACTTC
CDR3: CASRFLLATSSYEQYF

size: .
J: TRBJ2-7
D: TRBD1
V: TRBV19
DNA: TGTGCCAGTAGTGCGCCCGGGACAGGGGGCTACGAGCAGTACTTC
CDR3: CASSAPGTGGYEQYF

size: .
J: TRBJ1-2
D: .
V: TRBV28
DNA: TGTGCCAGCAGCCTACGGGGGAAGGCTAACTATGGCTACACCTTC
CDR3: CASSLRGKANYGYTF

size: .
J: TRBJ2-5
D: TRBD2
V: TRBV7-9
DNA: TGTGCCAGCAGCTTGGATGCGGGGGGAACCAAAGAGACCCAGTACTTC
CDR3: CASSLDAGGTKETQYF

size: .
J: TRBJ2-1
D: .
V: TRBV7-6
DNA: TGTGCCAGCAGCTTAGAAAATAAGCCCCTTAGGGGTGAGCAGTTCTTC
CDR3: CASSLENKPLRGEQFF

size: .
J: TRBJ1-1
D: .
V: TRBV5-1
DNA: TGCGCCAGCACACGAGGGTTACGAGGCACTGAAGCTTTCTTT
CDR3: CASTRGLRGTEAFF

size: .
J: TRBJ2-2
D: .
V: TRBV6-8
DNA: TGTGCCAGCAGTCCCACAGATACCGGGGAGCTGTTTTTT
CDR3: CASSPTDTGELFF

size: .
J: TRBJ2-7
D: .
V: TRBV6-6
DNA: TGTGCCAGCAGGTCCGGGGACTCCTACGAGCAGTACTTC
CDR3: CASRSGDSYEQYF

size: .
J: TRBJ2-7
D: .
V: TRBV4-1
DNA: TGCGCCAGCAGCCAAGATTTCACACTACCCTACGAGCAGTACTTC
CDR3: CASSQDFTLPYEQYF

size: .
J: TRBJ1-6
D: .
V: TRBV15
DNA: TGTGCCACCAGCAGAGCCAGGGATCGTTCACCCCTCCACTTT
CDR3: CATSRARDRSPLHF

size: .
J: TRBJ1-2
D: .
V: TRBV7-9
DNA: TGTGCCAGCAGCTTAAAGCAGGCTCAGGGAGGGTCTGGCTACACCTTC
CDR3: CASSLKQAQGGSGYTF

size: .
J: TRBJ2-1
D: TRBD2
V: TRBV25-1
DNA: TGTGCCAGCAGTGAATTGGGGCGTGATTCTAGCGGGCCCAATGAGCAGTTCTTC
CDR3: CASSELGRDSSGPNEQFF